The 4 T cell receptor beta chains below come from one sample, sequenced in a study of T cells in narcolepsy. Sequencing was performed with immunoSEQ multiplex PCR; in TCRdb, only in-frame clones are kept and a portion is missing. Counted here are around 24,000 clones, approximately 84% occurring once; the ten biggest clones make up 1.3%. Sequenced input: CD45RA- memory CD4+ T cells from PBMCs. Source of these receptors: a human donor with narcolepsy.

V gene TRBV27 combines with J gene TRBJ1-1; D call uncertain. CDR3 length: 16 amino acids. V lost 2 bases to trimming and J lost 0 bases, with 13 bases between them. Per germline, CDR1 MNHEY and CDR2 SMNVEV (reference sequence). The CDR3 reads CASSLKSVGLNTEAFF. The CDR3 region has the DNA TGTGCCAGCAGTTTAAAGTCAGTCGGTCTGAACACTGAAGCTTTCTTT.

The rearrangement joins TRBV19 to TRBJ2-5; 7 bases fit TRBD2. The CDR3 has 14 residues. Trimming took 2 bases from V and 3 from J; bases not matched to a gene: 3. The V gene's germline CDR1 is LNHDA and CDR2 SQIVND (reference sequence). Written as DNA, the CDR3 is TGTGCCAGTAGTATACAAGCGGGAAAAGAGACCCAGTACTTC. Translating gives CASSIQAGKETQYF.

CDR3 sequence: CASSPATDTQYF. CDR3 nucleotides: TGCGCCAGCAGCCCAGCCACAGATACGCAGTATTTT. The V call is TRBV5-1, the J call TRBJ2-3; D remains unclear. The germline V and J ends were trimmed by 4 bases and 2 bases, with 5 bases remaining between them. The CDR3 contains 12 residues. In germline, CDR1 is SGHRS, CDR2 YFSETQ.

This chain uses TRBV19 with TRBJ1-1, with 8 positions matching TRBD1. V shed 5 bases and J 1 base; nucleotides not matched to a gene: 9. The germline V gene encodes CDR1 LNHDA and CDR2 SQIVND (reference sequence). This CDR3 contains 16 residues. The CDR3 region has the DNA TGTGCCAGTAGTTGGGGGACAGGTCGAGGGAACACTGAAGCTTTCTTT. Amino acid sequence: CASSWGTGRGNTEAFF.